These T cell receptor beta chains were read from a single sample in a study of Ad26.COV2.S vaccination and SARS-CoV-2 variants. TCRdb's table, derived via immunoSEQ multiplex PCR, lists solely in-frame clones and lacks some. The sample has 350,000 to 450,000 clones, around 87% seen once. Source: peripheral blood, taken in a trial of Ad26.COV2.S vaccine versus placebo. The receptor set was obtained from a person aged 18-65 years who received the Ad26.COV2.S COVID-19 vaccine or a placebo. Both conserved end residues are part of each CDR3. The D gene is left open where the match is weak. The size field is filled for only some rows; it gives once, few, many or a size class.

TRBV7-2	.	TRBJ2-3	TRBD2	TGTGCCAGCAGCTTAGTTGCGGGGGGCCGGGATACGCAGTATTTT	CASSLVAGGRDTQYF
TRBV19	.	TRBJ1-6	TRBD1	TGTGCCAGTAGAAATACAGGGGAAAGCTCCTATAATTCACCCCTCCACTTT	CASRNTGESSYNSPLHF
TRBV6-1	.	TRBJ1-5	.	TGTGCCAGCAGTGAAGCTTCGGGAGGCAATCAGCCCCAGCATTTT	CASSEASGGNQPQHF
TRBV5-1	once	TRBJ2-7	TRBD1	TGCGCCAGCAGTCAGACAGGGAGAAGCTCCTACGAGCAGTACTTC	CASSQTGRSSYEQYF
TRBV5-1	.	TRBJ2-3	.	TGCGCCAGCAGCTTGCCTAGAACAGATACGCAGTATTTT	CASSLPRTDTQYF
TRBV27	.	TRBJ2-7	.	TGTGCCAGCAGTTTACTAGGGACGTCCTACGAGCAGTACTTC	CASSLLGTSYEQYF
TRBV6-5	.	TRBJ1-1	.	TGTGCCAGCAGGCCGGACCTCACTGGGAACACTGAAGCTTTCTTT	CASRPDLTGNTEAFF
TRBV9	.	TRBJ1-1	TRBD1	TGTGCCAGCAGCGTAGGACAGGGGTCCGAAGCTTTCTTT	CASSVGQGSEAFF
TRBV9	.	TRBJ1-1	TRBD1	TGTGCCAGCAGCCCAGGGGACAGGGCCGGTGAAGCTTTCTTT	CASSPGDRAGEAFF
TRBV7-7	.	TRBJ2-3	TRBD2	TGTGCTAGCAGTACCTCGACTAGCGGGGGCACAGATACGCAGTATTTT	CASSTSTSGGTDTQYF
TRBV11-3	.	TRBJ1-2	.	TGTGCCAGCAGCTTACTCCTCCCGGAAGATCGATTTAACTATGGCTACACCTTC	CASSLLLPEDRFNYGYTF
TRBV7-3	.	TRBJ1-1	.	TGTGCCAGCAGCTTAGAACTCGGGCGCGTCGCTTTCTTT	CASSLELGRVAFF
TRBV5-6	once	TRBJ2-4	.	TGTGCCAGCGCTCCTTCAACCAAAAACATTCAGTACTTC	CASAPSTKNIQYF
TRBV7-2	.	TRBJ2-5	.	TGTGCCAGCAGTTCTCCATTGACACGAGGAGAGACCCAGTACTTC	CASSSPLTRGETQYF
TRBV4-1	.	TRBJ2-2	TRBD2	TGCGCCAGCAGCCCCCTTGCTAGCGGGGGGTTTAACGGGGAGCTGTTTTTT	CASSPLASGGFNGELFF
TRBV2	.	TRBJ2-5	.	TGTGCCAGCAGTCTCGAGACCCAGTACTTC	CASSLETQYF
TRBV5-1	.	TRBJ1-1	TRBD1	TGCGCCAGCAGCTCAGGGGACAGGATCTCTGAAGCTTTCTTT	CASSSGDRISEAFF
TRBV10-3	.	TRBJ1-1	TRBD1	TGTGCCATCAGGGAAACAGGGGGGGACACTGAAGCTTTCTTT	CAIRETGGDTEAFF
TRBV7-9	.	TRBJ2-7	.	TGTGCCAGCAGCTTCCCCCGGACCCCGTTCGAGCAGTACTTC	CASSFPRTPFEQYF
TRBV7-6	.	TRBJ1-2	TRBD1	TGTGCCAGCAGCTCCGGGACAGGGGGCGTCTATGGCTACACCTTC	CASSSGTGGVYGYTF
TRBV30	.	TRBJ2-1	.	TGTGCCTGGATAGGGGAGAGTGAGCAGTTCTTC	CAWIGESEQFF
TRBV5-1	.	TRBJ2-7	TRBD1	TGCGCCAGCAGCTTTGGGACAGTCTACGAGCAGTACTTC	CASSFGTVYEQYF
TRBV2	.	TRBJ1-5	.	TGTGCCAGCAGCGCCGCGGTTTCAGGAAAGCCCCAGCATTTT	CASSAAVSGKPQHF